Presented here are 6 T cell receptor beta chains from one specimen sequenced in a study of blood T cells in healthy people across ages. Together with a sample-barcoded 5' primer, a J-beta primer mix was included in a second PCR lasting about 6 to 11 cycles. MiXCR, run by TCRdb on the 5' RACE reads, gives a single entry per CDR3 protein. The repertoire holds over 1,500,000 distinct CDR3 sequences, 49% seen once, with 2% to 2.5% in the top ten. Sequenced material: blood. All receptors derive from a woman between 35 and 50 years old in good health.

The rearrangement links TRBV27 to TRBJ1-2; D perhaps matches TRBD1 (5 bases). CDR3 size: 12 residues. Germline V gene data show CDR1 as MNHEY and CDR2 as SMNVEV (reference sequence). V was cut by 4 bases and J by 6 bases, with 9 bases left in between. The CDR3 reads CASSSFRDGYTF. The CDR3 region has the DNA TGTGCCAGCAGTTCCTTCAGGGATGGCTACACCTTC.

J is TRBJ2-1 and V is TRBV6-1, with 10 bases that match TRBD2. This CDR3 has 14 amino acids. V trimming: 8 bases; J trimming: 8 bases; junction bases outside the gene matches: 9. Looked up from germline, CDR1 is MNHNS and CDR2 is SASEGT. The CDR3 sequence: CASGERGGLDEQFF. Written as DNA, the CDR3 is TGTGCCAGCGGCGAGCGGGGGGGCTTGGATGAGCAGTTCTTC.

To note about this clonotype: The junction shows a germline mismatch at one end, possibly a read error. The CDR3 DNA is TGTGCCAGCCACAGGGGTTTGGGCACAGATCCGCAGTATTTT. This sequence encodes CASHRGLGTDPQYF. This chain connects TRBV12-3 or TRBV12-4 to TRBJ2-3, with 7 bases aligning to TRBD1. This CDR3 comprises 14 residues.

This rearrangement joins TRBV7-6 to TRBJ2-5; D is possibly TRBD2 (6 bases). V gave up 1 base and J gave up 3 bases, with 15 bases separating them. CDR3 length: 16 residues. Germline V gene lookup returns CDR1 SGHVS and CDR2 FNYEAQ. The CDR3 region has the DNA TGTGCCAGCAGCTTAGTTTGGCGGGGTGACAAAGAGACCCAGTACTTC. This gives the protein CASSLVWRGDKETQYF.

The chain carries TRBV27 and TRBJ1-5; 7 nucleotides line up with TRBD1. V trimming: 6 bases; J trimming: 4 bases; junction bases outside the gene matches: 12. This CDR3 region has 16 residues. Germline V gene lookup returns CDR1 MNHEY and CDR2 SMNVEV (reference sequence). CDR3 loop: CASSRWQGGENQPQHF. As DNA, the CDR3 is TGTGCCAGCAGCCGGTGGCAGGGGGGGGAGAATCAGCCCCAGCATTTT.

The table lists this clonotype with a few counts. V is TRBV5-1 and J is TRBJ1-2, with TRBD1 matching over 7 bases. CDR3 size: 14 residues. The V and J ends lost 3 bases and 5 bases, in that order; junction bases with no gene match: 7. Germline values: CDR1 SGHRS, CDR2 YFSETQ. DNA of the CDR3: TGCGCCAGCAGCTCGCCAGGGACAGAATATGGCTACACCTTC. This sequence encodes CASSSPGTEYGYTF.